This T cell receptor (beta chain) emerged from a study of CD8 T cells in ankylosing spondylitis. As for this clonotype: Its antigen is currently unknown.

Study-level points and caveats: Disease-associated clones were reportedly significantly overrepresented in matched ankylosing spondylitis synovial fluid.

Quantitative 5'-RACE with molecular barcodes was used to make the TCR beta libraries. Each CDR3 protein gets one entry after TCRdb re-called the 5' RACE reads with MiXCR. The data show about 96,000 distinct CDR3 sequences, about 8.1% seen once. The CDR3 spans 20 residues. The junction had 21 bases not matched to a gene; V was cut back by 8 bases and J by 0 bases. CDR1 and CDR2 from the germline V gene are SGHAT and FQDESV (reference sequence). V usage is TRBV11-1 and J usage is TRBJ2-1, with 8 nucleotides matching TRBD1. The specimen sequenced was blood, either unsorted or a sorted T cell fraction (not recorded which). The receptor comes from a male donor with ankylosing spondylitis or in good health (not recorded which). Here the CDR3 reads CASSMPGTGRTESSYNEQFF. CDR3 bases: TGTGCCAGCTCAATGCCCGGGACAGGACGCACAGAGAGCTCCTACAATGAGCAGTTCTTC. Together with reference TRBV11-1 and TRBJ2-1, the CDR3 gives the full variable domain: EAEVAQSPRYKITEKSQAVAFWCDPISGHATLYWYRQILGQGPELLVQFQDESVVDDSQLPKDRFSAERLKGVDSTLKIQPAELGDSAMYLCASSMPGTGRTESSYNEQFFGPGTRLTVL.